This T cell receptor (beta chain) is drawn from a study of shared clonotypes between healthy human individuals. Study as a whole: CD4 naive cells filled three plates per donor, CD4 memory three, CD8 naive two and CD8 memory one.

The table came from immunoSEQ multiplex PCR; TCRdb's copy has only in-frame clones and leaves some out. The data contain under 850,000 clones, nearly 95% of them singletons. The CDR3 length is 13 residues. Trimming removed 0 bases from V and 7 bases from J, with 7 bases in between. The germline V gene has CDR1 MGHRA and CDR2 YSYEKL. CD45RO negativity and positive selection for CCR7 defined naive CD8 cells, a population that excluded terminally differentiated effector memory CD45RA+ cells. The sequence came from a young man in good health. Sequenced material: naive CD8+ T cells sorted from blood. This chain links TRBV4-1 with TRBJ2-1, with D unclear. In DNA, the CDR3 is TGCGCCAGCAGCCAAGAGGGGATAAATGAGCAGTTCTTC. This gives the protein CASSQEGINEQFF.